The sample holds a few counts of the clone carrying this T cell receptor beta chain. Its cognate antigen is unknown. This sample was included in a study of response to subunit inactivated influenza vaccine. Germline assignment: CDR1 MNHEY and CDR2 SVGEGT. The CDR3 has 14 amino acids. V lost 6 bases and J 3 bases, leaving 12 bases between the germline ends. One entry per CDR3 protein results from TCRdb running MiXCR on the RT-PCR reads. The sample lists some 570,000 distinct CDR3 sequences, roughly 12% occurring once. Study results and caveats: Authors proposed each seasonal influenza vaccination draws in few new T cells.

This same sample was also taken into another study, of T cells expressing NK-cell markers. From that study: 5'RACE template switching with UMIs produced the TCR beta cDNA. Sorted CD3+CD56-NKG2C+, CD3+CD56+NKG2C+ and CD3+CD56+NKG2C- T cells supplied the TCR beta repertoires. Seven sequenced donors out of eight were HCMV-seropositive, one seronegative. Among CD8+ T cells from roughly six donors, dominant NKG2C+ clonotypes accounted for roughly 1.0-7.0%.

This TCR was sampled from a man aged 50 to 59 who received an inactivated influenza vaccine. Sequenced here: PBMCs from blood, sampled on the day of vaccination. This rearrangement joins TRBV6-2 or TRBV6-3 to TRBJ2-1; D unresolved. CDR3 sequence reads: CASSRPTGYNEQFF. CDR3 nucleotides: TGTGCCAGCAGCCGCCCAACCGGCTACAATGAGCAGTTCTTC.